The 9 T cell receptor beta chains listed next were all sequenced from one sample in a study. TCRdb processed the RT-PCR reads anew with MiXCR; each CDR3 protein has one entry. The sample shows more than 550,000 distinct CDR3 sequences, approximately 15% of them seen only once. Sequencing was performed on memory CD4+ T cells from blood. These receptors were collected from a female donor in good health, serving as a healthy control.

Written as DNA, the CDR3 is TGTGCCAGCAGTGCGCAATCTGGAAACACCATATATTTT. Amino acid sequence: CASSAQSGNTIYF. The chain carries TRBV12-3 or TRBV12-4 and TRBJ1-3; no clear D gene. V was shortened by 5 bases and J by 1 base, with 6 bases between the two germline ends. The CDR3 runs 13 residues.

The chain carries TRBV7-3 and TRBJ2-5; D is ambiguous. The V gene lost 2 bases and the J gene lost 4 bases, with 8 bases spanning the gap. The CDR3 extends over 13 amino acids. Per the germline V gene, CDR1 is SGHTA and CDR2 is FQGTGA. The CDR3: CASSLSTLETQYF. In nucleotides, the CDR3 is TGTGCCAGCAGCTTATCTACCCTAGAGACCCAGTACTTC.

The genes are TRBV30 and TRBJ1-5; no clear D. V gave up 0 bases and J gave up 3 bases, with 12 bases separating them. This CDR3 comprises 15 residues. Germline values: CDR1 GTSNPN, CDR2 SVGIG (reference sequence). The CDR3 bases are TGTGCCTGGAGTGTGGTGGGTCGGAACAATCAGCCCCAGCATTTT. It encodes CAWSVVGRNNQPQHF.

This clonotype has a handful of counts. This chain links TRBV28 with TRBJ2-2; D uncertain. V dropped 8 bases and J dropped 1 base, with 11 bases sitting between them. Germline V gene data show CDR1 as MDHEN and CDR2 as SYDVKM. This CDR3 has 14 residues. CDR3 nucleotides: TGTGCCAGCCGTTCCCTCGGGAACACCGGGGAGCTGTTTTTT. This encodes CASRSLGNTGELFF.

This clonotype came up many times. The J gene is TRBJ2-7, the V gene TRBV6-2 or TRBV6-3, with 7 bases aligning to TRBD2. Germline lookup yields CDR1 MNHEY and CDR2 SVGEGT. The J segment lost 0 bases and the V segment lost 7 bases, leaving 12 bases of the junction unmatched. The CDR3 length is 16 residues. Here the CDR3 DNA reads TGTGCCAGCATTCACGGACGAGCGGGAAACTCCTACGAGCAGTACTTC. Translated, it gives CASIHGRAGNSYEQYF.

There are a few counts of this clonotype. V usage is TRBV10-3 and J usage is TRBJ2-1; TRBD2 aligns across 8 bases. The CDR3 is 14 amino acids. CDR1 and CDR2 from the germline V gene are ENHRY and SYGVKD. Trimming cost V 0 bases and J 9 bases; bases outside gene matches: 4. The CDR3, as DNA: TGTGCCATCAGTGAGTCACTAGCGGAAGTTGAGCAGTTCTTC. Translated, it gives CAISESLAEVEQFF.

This clonotype has a handful of counts. In DNA form, the CDR3 reads TGTGCCATCAGGGAGGGGGCGATCAATACCGGGGAGCTGTTTTTT. Its protein product is CAIREGAINTGELFF. V and J are TRBV10-3 and TRBJ2-2, with D maybe TRBD1 (7 bases). Per the germline V gene, CDR1 is ENHRY and CDR2 is SYGVKD. Trimming shortened V by 6 bases and J by 5 bases, and 16 bases separated the two germline ends. This CDR3 comprises 15 residues.

In this sample, this clonotype turned up many times. The chain recombines TRBV6-6 with TRBJ1-2; 9 bases match TRBD1. The CDR3 runs to 14 residues. V was clipped by 5 bases and J by 7 bases; unmatched bases: 8. Germline V gene sequence: CDR1 MNHNY, CDR2 SVGAGI (reference sequence). CDR3 DNA: TGTGCCAGCAGTGGACAGGGGTTTGGAGGTGGCTACACCTTC. Protein product: CASSGQGFGGGYTF.

In its sample, this clonotype was seen many times. The rearrangement links TRBV12-3 or TRBV12-4 to TRBJ1-2; 9 nucleotides match TRBD1. J was trimmed by 4 bases and V by 6 bases; bases with no gene match: 9. The CDR3 runs 15 residues. The CDR3 nucleotides read TGTGCCAGCAGCAACGGACAGGGGAGAGGCTATGGCTACACCTTC. This encodes CASSNGQGRGYGYTF.